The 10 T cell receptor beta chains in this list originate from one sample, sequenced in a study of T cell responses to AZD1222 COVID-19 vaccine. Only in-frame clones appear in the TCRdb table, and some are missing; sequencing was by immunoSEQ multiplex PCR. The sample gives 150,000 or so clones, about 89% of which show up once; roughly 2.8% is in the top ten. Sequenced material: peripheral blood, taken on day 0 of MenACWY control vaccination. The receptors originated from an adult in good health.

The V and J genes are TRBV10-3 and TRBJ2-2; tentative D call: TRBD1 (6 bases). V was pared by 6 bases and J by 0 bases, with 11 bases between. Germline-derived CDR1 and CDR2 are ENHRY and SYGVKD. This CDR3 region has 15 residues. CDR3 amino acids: CAIRPGHPNTGELFF. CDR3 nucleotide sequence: TGTGCCATCAGGCCGGGACACCCGAACACCGGGGAGCTGTTTTTT.

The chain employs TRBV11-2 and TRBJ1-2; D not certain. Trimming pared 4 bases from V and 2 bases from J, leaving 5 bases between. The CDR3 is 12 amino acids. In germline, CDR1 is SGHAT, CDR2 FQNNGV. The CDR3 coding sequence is TGTGCCAGCAGCTCCGTCAACTATGGCTACACCTTC. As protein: CASSSVNYGYTF.

The CDR3: CASSASQGGGYTF. The DNA for the CDR3 is TGTGCCAGCAGCGCTTCGCAGGGGGGCGGCTACACCTTC. J is TRBJ1-2 and V is TRBV9, with 7 bases that match TRBD1. J was trimmed by 8 bases and V by 3 bases; bases with no gene match: 7. Germline lookup yields CDR1 SGDLS and CDR2 YYNGEE. The CDR3 has 13 residues. The complete variable domain, with remaining parts taken from reference TRBV9 and TRBJ1-2, reads DSGVTQTPKHLITATGQRVTLRCSPRSGDLSVYWYQQSLDQGLQFLIQYYNGEERAKGNILERFSAQQFPDLHSELNLSSLELGDSALYFCASSASQGGGYTFGSGTRLTVV.

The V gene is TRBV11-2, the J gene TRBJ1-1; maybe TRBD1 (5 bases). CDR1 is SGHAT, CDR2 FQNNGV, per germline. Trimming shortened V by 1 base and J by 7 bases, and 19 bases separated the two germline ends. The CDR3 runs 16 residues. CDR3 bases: TGTGCCAGCAGCTTAGGCAGACGCCTATGGGGCTATGAAGCTTTCTTT. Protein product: CASSLGRRLWGYEAFF.

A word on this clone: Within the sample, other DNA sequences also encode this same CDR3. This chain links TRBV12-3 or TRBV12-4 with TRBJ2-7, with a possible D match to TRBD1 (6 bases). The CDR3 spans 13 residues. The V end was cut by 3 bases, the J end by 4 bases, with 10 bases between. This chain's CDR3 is CASSFGRGYEQYF. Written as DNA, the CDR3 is TGTGCCAGCAGTTTCGGCAGGGGTTACGAGCAGTACTTC.

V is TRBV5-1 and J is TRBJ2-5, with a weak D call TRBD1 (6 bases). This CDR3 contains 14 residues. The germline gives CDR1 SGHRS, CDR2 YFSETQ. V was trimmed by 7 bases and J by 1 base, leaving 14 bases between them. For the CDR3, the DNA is TGCGCCAGCTCACCGGGACACCCCCAAGAGACCCAGTACTTC. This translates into CASSPGHPQETQYF.

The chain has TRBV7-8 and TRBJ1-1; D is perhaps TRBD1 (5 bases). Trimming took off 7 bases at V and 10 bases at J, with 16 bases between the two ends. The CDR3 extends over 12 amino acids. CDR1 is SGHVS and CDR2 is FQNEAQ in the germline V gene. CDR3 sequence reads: CASIKTGTRAFF. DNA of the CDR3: TGTGCCAGCATCAAAACAGGTACCCGAGCTTTCTTT. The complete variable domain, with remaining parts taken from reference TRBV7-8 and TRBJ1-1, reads GAGVSQSPRYKVAKRGQDVALRCDPISGHVSLFWYQQALGQGPEFLTYFQNEAQLDKSGLPSDRFFAERPEGSVSTLKIQRTQQEDSAVYLCASIKTGTRAFFGQGTRLTVV.

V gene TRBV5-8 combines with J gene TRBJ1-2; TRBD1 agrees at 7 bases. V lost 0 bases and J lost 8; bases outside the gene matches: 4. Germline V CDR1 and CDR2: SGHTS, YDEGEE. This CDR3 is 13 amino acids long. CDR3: CASSLDRGSGYTF. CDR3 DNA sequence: TGTGCCAGCAGCTTGGACAGGGGATCGGGCTACACCTTC.

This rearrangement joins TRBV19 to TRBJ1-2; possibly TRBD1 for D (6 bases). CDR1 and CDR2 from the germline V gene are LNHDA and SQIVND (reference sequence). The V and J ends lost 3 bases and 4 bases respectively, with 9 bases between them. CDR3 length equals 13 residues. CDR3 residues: CASSIGGSYGYTF. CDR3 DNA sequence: TGTGCCAGTAGTATCGGGGGCTCCTATGGCTACACCTTC.

CDR3 residues: CASRVGGSYEQYF. The CDR3 region has the DNA TGTGCCAGCAGGGTAGGCGGAAGCTACGAGCAGTACTTC. The rearrangement joins TRBV12-3 or TRBV12-4 to TRBJ2-7; unclear D gene. The CDR3 consists of 13 residues. Between the trimmed V and J ends, which lost 6 bases and 3 bases, there was a span of 12 bases.